This T cell receptor beta chain emerged from a study of blood T cell repertoires in COVID-19. The CDR3 sequence is 17 residues long. This table comes from immunoSEQ multiplex PCR, and its TCRdb copy is limited to in-frame clones, with some not included. The sample records some 170,000 clones, about 88% being singletons. J is TRBJ1-5 and V is TRBV21-1; the DNA was not compared with TRBD1, the D call given in the table. TRBV21-1 is marked as a pseudogene. This sequence originates from a man aged 55 to 70 with active or convalescent COVID-19. The sample was peripheral blood. CDR3 bases: TGTGCCAGCAGCAAAGCGCTTTTAGGACAGGGCAATCAGCCCCAGCATTTT. This codes for CASSKALLGQGNQPQHF.